This is a list of T cell receptor beta chains from one sample in a study of T cell changes during pregnancy in multiple sclerosis. This table comes from immunoSEQ multiplex PCR, and its TCRdb copy is limited to in-frame clones, with some not included. Here the sample spans about 18,000 clones, about 89% being singletons. Sequenced here: CD8+ T cells from peripheral blood mononuclear cells, sampled in the third trimester of pregnancy. Every receptor here comes from a female donor in good health, enrolled as a control in a pregnancy study. The CDR3 runs from the conserved cysteine through the conserved F or W. Each record gives: V gene, CDR3 length, D gene, J gene, clone size, CDR3 protein, CDR3 DNA. The D gene is left open where the match is weak. Clone sizes are given selectively: once, few, many, or a class where the clone is expanded.

v_gene: TRBV6-1; len: 15; d_gene: TRBD2; j_gene: TRBJ2-5; abundance: NA; CDR3aa: CASSKLAGSQETQYF; CDR3nt: TGTGCCAGCAGTAAACTAGCGGGGTCACAAGAGACCCAGTACTTC
v_gene: TRBV7-8; len: 15; d_gene: NA; j_gene: TRBJ1-1; abundance: NA; CDR3aa: CASSLGGEVNTEAFF; CDR3nt: TGTGCCAGCAGCTTGGGTGGAGAAGTGAACACTGAAGCTTTCTTT
v_gene: TRBV6-1; len: 13; d_gene: NA; j_gene: TRBJ2-7; abundance: NA; CDR3aa: CASNGYDTYEQYF; CDR3nt: TGTGCCAGCAACGGTTACGACACCTACGAGCAGTACTTC
v_gene: TRBV27; len: 12; d_gene: NA; j_gene: TRBJ2-1; abundance: NA; CDR3aa: CASTGSYNEQFF; CDR3nt: TGTGCCAGCACAGGGTCCTACAATGAGCAGTTCTTC
v_gene: TRBV13; len: 13; d_gene: NA; j_gene: TRBJ1-2; abundance: NA; CDR3aa: CASSFGRVEGYTF; CDR3nt: TGTGCCAGCAGCTTCGGCAGGGTGGAGGGCTACACCTTC
v_gene: TRBV5-6; len: 15; d_gene: TRBD1; j_gene: TRBJ1-5; abundance: NA; CDR3aa: CASSLGTGGIQPQHF; CDR3nt: TGTGCCAGCAGCTTGGGGACAGGGGGTATTCAGCCCCAGCATTTT
v_gene: TRBV5-4; len: 13; d_gene: TRBD1; j_gene: TRBJ1-3; abundance: NA; CDR3aa: CASQVQGSDTIYF; CDR3nt: TGTGCCAGCCAGGTACAGGGGAGTGACACCATATATTTT
v_gene: TRBV11-2; len: 14; d_gene: TRBD2; j_gene: TRBJ2-7; abundance: NA; CDR3aa: CASRARGGAGEQYF; CDR3nt: TGTGCCAGCAGGGCGCGCGGGGGGGCGGGGGAGCAGTACTTC
v_gene: TRBV28; len: 11; d_gene: TRBD1; j_gene: TRBJ1-6; abundance: NA; CDR3aa: CASSLGQYILF; CDR3nt: TGTGCCAGCAGTTTGGGACAGTATATTCTATTT
v_gene: TRBV4-1; len: 15; d_gene: NA; j_gene: TRBJ1-1; abundance: NA; CDR3aa: CASSPRRAMNTEAFF; CDR3nt: TGCGCCAGCAGCCCACGGCGGGCAATGAACACTGAAGCTTTCTTT
v_gene: TRBV5-8; len: 17; d_gene: NA; j_gene: TRBJ2-3; abundance: NA; CDR3aa: CASSLGGLLVGTDTQYF; CDR3nt: TGTGCCAGCAGCTTGGGAGGACTTCTAGTTGGCACAGATACGCAGTATTTT
v_gene: TRBV27; len: 15; d_gene: NA; j_gene: TRBJ2-1; abundance: NA; CDR3aa: CASSLDGMTSDEQFF; CDR3nt: TGTGCCAGCAGTTTAGACGGGATGACCTCGGATGAGCAGTTCTTC
v_gene: TRBV28; len: 18; d_gene: NA; j_gene: TRBJ1-1; abundance: NA; CDR3aa: CASSFIPVILTRGTEAFF; CDR3nt: TGTGCCAGCAGTTTTATCCCCGTGATCCTTACAAGGGGCACTGAAGCTTTCTTT
v_gene: TRBV19; len: 15; d_gene: NA; j_gene: TRBJ2-7; abundance: once; CDR3aa: CASSIVSSGSYEQYF; CDR3nt: TGTGCCAGTAGTATAGTTTCTTCGGGGTCCTACGAGCAGTACTTC
v_gene: TRBV7-9; len: 12; d_gene: NA; j_gene: TRBJ1-2; abundance: NA; CDR3aa: CASSLMADGYTF; CDR3nt: TGTGCCAGCAGCTTAATGGCTGATGGCTACACCTTC
v_gene: TRBV19; len: 15; d_gene: TRBD2; j_gene: TRBJ2-3; abundance: NA; CDR3aa: CASSPTSGSGDTQYF; CDR3nt: TGTGCCAGTAGTCCGACTAGCGGGAGTGGAGATACGCAGTATTTT
v_gene: TRBV7-2; len: 16; d_gene: NA; j_gene: TRBJ1-4; abundance: NA; CDR3aa: CASSSRGGATNEKLFF; CDR3nt: TGTGCCAGCAGCTCCCGCGGGGGCGCAACTAATGAAAAACTGTTTTTT
v_gene: TRBV9; len: 17; d_gene: TRBD1; j_gene: TRBJ2-5; abundance: NA; CDR3aa: CASSVGSRDSIQETQYF; CDR3nt: TGTGCCAGCAGCGTTGGTTCCCGGGACAGCATACAAGAGACCCAGTACTTC
v_gene: TRBV9; len: 15; d_gene: TRBD1; j_gene: TRBJ1-1; abundance: once; CDR3aa: CASSAPGQINTEAFF; CDR3nt: TGTGCCAGCAGCGCCCCGGGACAGATTAACACTGAAGCTTTCTTT
v_gene: TRBV4-2; len: 16; d_gene: TRBD1; j_gene: TRBJ2-7; abundance: NA; CDR3aa: CASSQDRGLQFYEQYF; CDR3nt: TGTGCCAGCAGCCAAGATAGGGGGCTTCAATTCTACGAGCAGTACTTC
v_gene: TRBV4-1; len: 16; d_gene: TRBD1; j_gene: TRBJ1-4; abundance: NA; CDR3aa: CASSQEEGATNEKLFF; CDR3nt: TGCGCCAGCAGCCAAGAGGAGGGGGCGACTAATGAAAAACTGTTTTTT
v_gene: TRBV6-1; len: 14; d_gene: NA; j_gene: TRBJ2-7; abundance: NA; CDR3aa: CASSAGESSYEQYF; CDR3nt: TGTGCCAGCAGTGCGGGGGAGAGCTCCTACGAGCAGTACTTC
v_gene: TRBV2; len: 16; d_gene: NA; j_gene: TRBJ2-7; abundance: NA; CDR3aa: CASSGGLPSNGYEQYF; CDR3nt: TGTGCCAGCAGCGGTGGTCTCCCCTCTAATGGCTACGAGCAGTACTTC
v_gene: TRBV4-1; len: 14; d_gene: NA; j_gene: TRBJ2-7; abundance: NA; CDR3aa: CASSQDSDYYEQYF; CDR3nt: TGCGCCAGCAGCCAAGATAGTGATTACTACGAGCAGTACTTC
v_gene: TRBV5-6; len: 15; d_gene: NA; j_gene: TRBJ1-6; abundance: NA; CDR3aa: CASSFWGVDNSPLHF; CDR3nt: TGTGCCAGCAGCTTCTGGGGGGTCGATAATTCACCCCTCCACTTT
v_gene: TRBV6-5; len: 16; d_gene: TRBD2; j_gene: TRBJ2-1; abundance: NA; CDR3aa: CASSSVRGLAYNEQFF; CDR3nt: TGTGCCAGCAGTTCCGTCCGGGGACTAGCCTACAATGAGCAGTTCTTC
v_gene: TRBV7-2; len: 14; d_gene: NA; j_gene: TRBJ2-3; abundance: NA; CDR3aa: CASSLRISADTQYF; CDR3nt: TGTGCCAGCAGCCTGAGGATATCTGCGGATACGCAGTATTTT
v_gene: TRBV9; len: 16; d_gene: TRBD2; j_gene: TRBJ2-1; abundance: few; CDR3aa: CASSVVAGALYNEQFF; CDR3nt: TGTGCCAGCAGCGTAGTGGCGGGAGCACTCTACAATGAGCAGTTCTTC
v_gene: TRBV9; len: 16; d_gene: TRBD1; j_gene: TRBJ2-5; abundance: NA; CDR3aa: CASSANWDRGEETQYF; CDR3nt: TGTGCCAGCAGCGCCAATTGGGACAGGGGGGAGGAGACCCAGTACTTC
v_gene: TRBV7-3; len: 16; d_gene: TRBD1; j_gene: TRBJ2-2; abundance: NA; CDR3aa: CASSLDRVINTGELFF; CDR3nt: TGTGCCAGCAGCTTAGACAGGGTGATTAACACCGGGGAGCTGTTTTTT
v_gene: TRBV18; len: 12; d_gene: NA; j_gene: TRBJ1-2; abundance: NA; CDR3aa: CASSPQRGGYTF; CDR3nt: TGTGCCAGCTCACCACAAAGAGGCGGCTACACCTTC
v_gene: TRBV7-9; len: 12; d_gene: NA; j_gene: TRBJ1-1; abundance: NA; CDR3aa: CASSLQNTEAFF; CDR3nt: TGTGCCAGCAGCTTACAGAACACTGAAGCTTTCTTT
v_gene: TRBV4-3; len: 15; d_gene: NA; j_gene: TRBJ2-5; abundance: NA; CDR3aa: CASSPRRAVMETQYF; CDR3nt: TGCGCCAGCAGCCCTAGGAGGGCGGTAATGGAGACCCAGTACTTC
v_gene: TRBV2; len: 16; d_gene: NA; j_gene: TRBJ1-3; abundance: NA; CDR3aa: CASSEYRVSSGNTIYF; CDR3nt: TGTGCCAGCAGTGAGTACAGGGTCTCCTCTGGAAACACCATATATTTT
v_gene: TRBV27; len: 14; d_gene: NA; j_gene: TRBJ2-3; abundance: NA; CDR3aa: CASSHVGSTDTQYF; CDR3nt: TGTGCCAGCAGTCACGTCGGGAGCACAGATACGCAGTATTTT
v_gene: TRBV5-1; len: 13; d_gene: NA; j_gene: TRBJ2-1; abundance: NA; CDR3aa: CASSLAPGNEQFF; CDR3nt: TGCGCCAGCAGCTTGGCACCGGGAAATGAGCAGTTCTTC
v_gene: TRBV6-4; len: 16; d_gene: TRBD2; j_gene: TRBJ2-2; abundance: NA; CDR3aa: CASSGLAGANTGELFF; CDR3nt: TGTGCCAGCTCGGGACTAGCGGGGGCCAACACCGGGGAGCTGTTTTTT
v_gene: TRBV9; len: 16; d_gene: TRBD2; j_gene: TRBJ2-7; abundance: NA; CDR3aa: CASSVGRLAGRYEQYF; CDR3nt: TGTGCCAGCAGCGTAGGCAGACTAGCGGGGCGCTACGAGCAGTACTTC
v_gene: TRBV19; len: 15; d_gene: NA; j_gene: TRBJ2-5; abundance: NA; CDR3aa: CASSILTGRQETQYF; CDR3nt: TGTGCCAGTAGTATTCTAACAGGGCGGCAAGAGACCCAGTACTTC
v_gene: TRBV27; len: 18; d_gene: NA; j_gene: TRBJ2-1; abundance: NA; CDR3aa: CASSLEAGLPSSYNEQFF; CDR3nt: TGTGCCAGCAGTTTAGAGGCAGGGCTCCCCAGCTCCTACAATGAGCAGTTCTTC
v_gene: TRBV28; len: 16; d_gene: TRBD1; j_gene: TRBJ2-5; abundance: NA; CDR3aa: CASSRTDREIQETQYF; CDR3nt: TGTGCCAGCAGTCGTACGGACAGGGAAATCCAAGAGACCCAGTACTTC
v_gene: TRBV6-5; len: 15; d_gene: NA; j_gene: TRBJ1-1; abundance: NA; CDR3aa: CASSYSTDWNTEAFF; CDR3nt: TGTGCCAGCAGTTACTCGACGGACTGGAACACTGAAGCTTTCTTT
v_gene: TRBV28; len: 14; d_gene: NA; j_gene: TRBJ1-6; abundance: NA; CDR3aa: CASSEHRDRSPLHF; CDR3nt: TGTGCCAGCAGCGAACACAGGGATAGGTCACCCCTCCACTTT
v_gene: TRBV7-9; len: 14; d_gene: TRBD1; j_gene: TRBJ1-2; abundance: NA; CDR3aa: CASSGQGKDYGYTF; CDR3nt: TGTGCCAGCAGCGGACAGGGCAAGGACTATGGCTACACCTTC
v_gene: TRBV6-5; len: 12; d_gene: NA; j_gene: TRBJ2-2; abundance: NA; CDR3aa: CASRGGGGELFF; CDR3nt: TGTGCCAGCAGAGGGGGGGGTGGGGAGCTGTTTTTT
v_gene: TRBV6-6; len: 16; d_gene: NA; j_gene: TRBJ1-5; abundance: once; CDR3aa: CASSFKGVWRNQPQHF; CDR3nt: TGTGCCAGCAGTTTTAAAGGGGTTTGGCGGAATCAGCCCCAGCATTTT
v_gene: TRBV29-1; len: 15; d_gene: TRBD2; j_gene: TRBJ2-1; abundance: NA; CDR3aa: CSVGQRGAAANEQFF; CDR3nt: TGCAGCGTTGGGCAGCGGGGGGCCGCCGCCAATGAGCAGTTCTTC
v_gene: TRBV7-2; len: 15; d_gene: TRBD2; j_gene: TRBJ2-7; abundance: NA; CDR3aa: CASSFASGRGYEQYF; CDR3nt: TGTGCCAGCAGCTTCGCTAGCGGGAGGGGCTACGAGCAGTACTTC
v_gene: TRBV19; len: 15; d_gene: NA; j_gene: TRBJ1-2; abundance: once; CDR3aa: CASNPRRGPNYGYTF; CDR3nt: TGTGCCAGTAATCCGAGGAGGGGTCCTAACTATGGCTACACCTTC
v_gene: TRBV27; len: 14; d_gene: NA; j_gene: TRBJ1-6; abundance: few; CDR3aa: CASSLGGVNSPLHF; CDR3nt: TGTGCCAGCAGTTTAGGAGGGGTCAATTCACCCCTCCACTTT